A selection of T cell receptor beta chains follows, all from one sample in a study of T cell repertoires in cytomegalovirus infection. TCRdb used MiXCR to reprocess the reads, holding one entry per CDR3 protein. The table includes about 740,000 distinct CDR3 sequences, roughly 35% detected once. Material: PBMCs. Source of these receptors: a human donor in good health (CMV status not recorded). Some clones in this sample may be carry-over from other donors' samples. Each CDR3 is given with its conserved first and last residue.

J gene	V gene	CDR3 protein
TRBJ2-5	TRBV2	CASSEFRKTQETQYF
TRBJ2-7	TRBV7-2	CASSLATASEQYF
TRBJ2-7	TRBV28	CASITGAGGGNYEQYF
TRBJ1-1	TRBV6-1	CASSGGGTLNTEAFF
TRBJ2-7	TRBV7-9	CASSLEGSSYEQYF
TRBJ2-4	TRBV19	CASSMSRGDLAKNIQYF
TRBJ2-7	TRBV3-1	CASSQTGLAGGTYEQYF
TRBJ2-7	TRBV12-3/TRBV12-4	CASSGLAGNYEQYF
TRBJ1-5	TRBV19	CASFEKGRGSNQPQHF
TRBJ2-7	TRBV6-8	CASSYYDRGTYAQYF
TRBJ2-3	TRBV7-2	CASRRLAGNTDTQYF
TRBJ2-2	TRBV15	CAAKTGNPGELFF
TRBJ2-1	TRBV28	CASSPQGVQFF
TRBJ1-3	TRBV10-3	CAISAGGANSGNTIYF
TRBJ2-3	TRBV15	CSTSRGGPEDTQYF